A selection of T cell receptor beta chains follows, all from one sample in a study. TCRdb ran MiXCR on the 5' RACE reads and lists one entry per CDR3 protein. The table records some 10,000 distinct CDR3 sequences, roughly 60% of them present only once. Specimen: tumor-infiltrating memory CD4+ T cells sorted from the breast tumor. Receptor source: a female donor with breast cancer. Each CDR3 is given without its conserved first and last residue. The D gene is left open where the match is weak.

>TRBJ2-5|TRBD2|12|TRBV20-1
SARDSGGRGTQY
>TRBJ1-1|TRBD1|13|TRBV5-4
ASSSSQGATSEAF
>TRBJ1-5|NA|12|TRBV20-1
SACRLGSNQPQH
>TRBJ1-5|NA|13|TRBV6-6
ASSYSSTLNQPQH
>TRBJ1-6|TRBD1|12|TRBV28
ASSSGTAGSPLH
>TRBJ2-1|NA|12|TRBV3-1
ASSLSLGENEQF
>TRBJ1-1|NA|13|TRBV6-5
ASSQDLWGYTEAF
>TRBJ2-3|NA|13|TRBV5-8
ASSTGNAVVDTQY
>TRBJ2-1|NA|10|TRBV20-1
SLRMSYNEQF
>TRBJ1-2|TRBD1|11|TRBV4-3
ASSKRQGDGYT
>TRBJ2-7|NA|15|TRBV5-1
ASSLPERSSFSYEQY
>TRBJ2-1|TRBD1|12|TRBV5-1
ASSLGTGYNEQF
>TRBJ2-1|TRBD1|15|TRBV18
ASSPQSGQGRRDEQF
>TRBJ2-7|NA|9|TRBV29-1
SVRTSDEQY
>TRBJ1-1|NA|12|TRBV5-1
ASSLTGIGTEAF
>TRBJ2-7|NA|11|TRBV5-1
ASSLADGYEQY
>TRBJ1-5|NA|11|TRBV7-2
ASSLEGSQPQH
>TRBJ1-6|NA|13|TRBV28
ANSYPTGGNSPLH
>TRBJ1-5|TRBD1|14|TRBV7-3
ASSSGQGLGNQPQH
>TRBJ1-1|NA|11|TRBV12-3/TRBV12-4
ASIIDGGGPAF
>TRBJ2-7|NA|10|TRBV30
AWSPGENEQY
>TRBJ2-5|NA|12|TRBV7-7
ASSKTGTGATQY
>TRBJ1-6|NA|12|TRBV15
ATSRGTPNSPLH
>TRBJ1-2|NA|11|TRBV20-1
SARSNPNYGYT
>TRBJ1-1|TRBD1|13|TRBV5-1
ASSYPRGPNTEAF
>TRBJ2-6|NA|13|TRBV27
ASSLQFSGANVLT
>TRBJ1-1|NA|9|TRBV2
ASSTRDLAF
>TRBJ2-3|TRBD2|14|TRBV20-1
SAQSTTSGSTDTQY
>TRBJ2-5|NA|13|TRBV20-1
SARKSSDLQETQY
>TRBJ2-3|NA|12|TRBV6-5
ASSPDWSTDTQY
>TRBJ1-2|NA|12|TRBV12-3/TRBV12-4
ASSLGRPGYGYT
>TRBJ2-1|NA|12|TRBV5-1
ASSSEAGLPEQF
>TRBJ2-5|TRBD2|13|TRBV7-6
ASSWTSGEGVIQY
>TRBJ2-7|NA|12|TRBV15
ATSGTGTSYEQY
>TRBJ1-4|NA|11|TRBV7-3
ASSFSVGEKLF
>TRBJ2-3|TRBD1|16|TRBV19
ASSIRYTGGPSTDTQY
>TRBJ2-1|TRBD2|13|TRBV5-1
ASSSGTSGGVEQF
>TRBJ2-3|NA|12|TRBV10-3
AISQSASTDTQY
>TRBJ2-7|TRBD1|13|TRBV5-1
ASSLGPDRGYEQY
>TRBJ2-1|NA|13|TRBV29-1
SVRGRQGRDGEQF